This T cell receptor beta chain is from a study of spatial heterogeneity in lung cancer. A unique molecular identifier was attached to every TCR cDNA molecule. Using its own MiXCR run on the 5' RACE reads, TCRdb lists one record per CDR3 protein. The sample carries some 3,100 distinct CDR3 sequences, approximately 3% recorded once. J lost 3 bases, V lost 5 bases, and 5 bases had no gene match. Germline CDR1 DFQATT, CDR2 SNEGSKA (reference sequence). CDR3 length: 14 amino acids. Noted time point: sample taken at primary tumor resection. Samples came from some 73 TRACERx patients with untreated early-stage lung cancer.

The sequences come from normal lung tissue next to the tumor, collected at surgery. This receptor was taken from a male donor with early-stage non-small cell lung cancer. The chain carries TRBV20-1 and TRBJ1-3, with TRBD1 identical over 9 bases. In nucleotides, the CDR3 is TGCAGTGCTCCTACAGGGGGCGGTGGAAACACCATATATTTT. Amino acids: CSAPTGGGGNTIYF.